Below are 20 T cell receptor beta chains sequenced from a single sample in a study of yellow fever vaccine responses in identical twins. TCRdb ran MiXCR on the RT-PCR reads and lists one entry per CDR3 protein. The sample lists about 3,300 distinct CDR3 sequences; around 85% were seen once. Sequenced here: T cells from blood (PBMCs), unsorted or a sorted subset (not recorded which), sampled before or after yellow fever vaccination (not recorded which). These receptors all come from a woman aged 18-30 years who received the yellow fever vaccine.

The rearrangement uses TRBV27 and TRBJ2-7; D gene uncertain. V was trimmed by 4 bases and J by 3 bases, leaving 10 bases between them. Germline V CDR1 and CDR2: MNHEY, SMNVEV (reference sequence). CDR3 length: 13 amino acids. CDR3 loop: CASSWRSSYEQYF. In nucleotides, the CDR3 is TGTGCCAGCAGTTGGCGATCAAGCTACGAGCAGTACTTC.

The genes are TRBV20-1 and TRBJ1-2; 7 bases are a match to TRBD1. The CDR3 spans 17 residues. In germline, CDR1 is DFQATT, CDR2 SNEGSKA (reference sequence). V lost 5 bases, J lost 4 bases, and 19 bases stayed unmatched. The CDR3 bases are TGCAGTGCTCCCCTCCCACCCAGGGACAGCTACAGCTATGGCTACACCTTC. Protein product: CSAPLPPRDSYSYGYTF.

The chain couples TRBV4-1 to TRBJ1-1; D not certain. Germline CDR1 and CDR2: MGHRA and YSYEKL. The V gene lost 0 bases and the J gene lost 4 bases, with 9 bases spanning the gap. CDR3 length equals 14 residues. The CDR3 nucleotides read TGCGCCAGCAGCCAAGATGGGCTTCTCACTGAAGCTTTCTTT. This translates into CASSQDGLLTEAFF.

The J gene is TRBJ1-1, the V gene TRBV4-2, with 9 bases that match TRBD1. With V trimmed by 4 bases and J by 2 bases, 8 bases remained unmatched. Looked up from germline, CDR1 is LGHNA and CDR2 is YNFKEQ. The CDR3 spans 16 residues. CDR3 DNA: TGTGCCAGCAGCCGAACTTGGGACAGGGACAACACTGAAGCTTTCTTT. This codes for CASSRTWDRDNTEAFF.

V is TRBV7-9 and J is TRBJ2-7, with unresolved D. This CDR3 is 17 amino acids long. V was cut by 2 bases and J by 0 bases, with 17 bases left in between. Germline CDR1 and CDR2: SEHNR and FQNEAQ (reference sequence). The CDR3 DNA reads as TGTGCCAGCAGCTTACCCCCGCACGATGACGTCTCCTACGAGCAGTACTTC. It specifies CASSLPPHDDVSYEQYF.

The V gene is TRBV11-2, the J gene TRBJ2-7; 13 bases match TRBD2. This CDR3 spans 18 amino acids. Germline V lookup: CDR1 SGHAT, CDR2 FQNNGV. V gave up 1 base and J gave up 4 bases; unmatched junction bases: 10. CDR3 in DNA: TGTGCCAGCAGCTTAGTTAACCCCGGACTAGCGGGAGTTTACGAGCAGTACTTC. It yields the protein CASSLVNPGLAGVYEQYF. The full variable domain, in which reference TRBV11-2 and TRBJ2-7 provide the parts outside the CDR3, is EAGVAQSPRYKIIEKRQSVAFWCNPISGHATLYWYQQILGQGPKLLIQFQNNGVVDDSQLPKDRFSAERLKGVDSTLKIQPAKLEDSAVYLCASSLVNPGLAGVYEQYFGPGTRLTVT.

Turning to this clonotype: An end of the junction does not agree with germline; a read error may underlie this. CDR3 in DNA: TGTGCTAGCAGCCCCTCAGGGGGCTCCGGAAACACCATATATTTT. Translation: CASSPSGGSGNTIYF. This chain links TRBV7-7 with TRBJ1-3; 8 nucleotides line up with TRBD1. The CDR3 contains 15 residues. Germline V CDR1 and CDR2: SSHAT, FNYEAQ (reference sequence).

The CDR3 spells CSARLPSGEINEQFF. In nucleotides, the CDR3 is TGCAGTGCTAGATTGCCTAGCGGGGAGATCAATGAGCAGTTCTTC. V and J are TRBV20-1 and TRBJ2-1; 9 positions match TRBD2. The CDR3 runs to 15 residues. The ends lost 2 bases at V and 6 bases at J; junction bases unmatched: 8. Germline CDR1 is DFQATT and CDR2 is SNEGSKA (reference sequence).

The V gene is TRBV29-1, the J gene TRBJ1-1; weak D call: TRBD1 (6 bases). The CDR3 is made up of 12 amino acids. Germline CDR1 SQVTM, CDR2 ANQGSEA. V shed 6 bases and J shed 6 bases, with 14 bases lying between them. The CDR3, as DNA: TGCAGCGTCAGAGGGGACACTCCTGAAGCTTTCTTT. Residues: CSVRGDTPEAFF. The full variable domain, rest sourced from reference TRBV29-1 and TRBJ1-1, is SAVISQKPSRDICQRGTSLTIQCQVDSQVTMMFWYRQQPGQSLTLIATANQGSEATYESGFVIDKFPISRPNLTFSTLTVSNMSPEDSSIYLCSVRGDTPEAFFGQGTRLTVV.

To note about this clonotype: Germline and junction disagree at one end, which may indicate a read error. The chain carries TRBV7-3 and TRBJ1-1; the D is unclear. CDR1 is SGHTA, CDR2 FQGTGA, per germline. The CDR3 is 12 amino acids. The DNA for the CDR3 is TGTGCCAGCAGCTTTGACGGGAATGAAGCTTCCTTT. Protein sequence: CASSFDGNEASF.

V and J are TRBV29-1 and TRBJ1-6; no definite D call. The V and J ends lost 7 bases and 9 bases respectively, with 10 bases between them. Germline CDR1 and CDR2: SQVTM and ANQGSEA. The CDR3 consists of 11 residues. DNA for the CDR3: TGCAGCGCCGAGACTTGTTCACCCCTCCACTTT. This sequence encodes CSAETCSPLHF.

The chain links TRBV23-1 to TRBJ1-6; no clear D. TRBV23-1 is noted as an ORF with a role that remains uncertain. The CDR3 spans 13 residues. V dropped 6 bases and J dropped 5 bases, with 8 bases sitting between them. CDR3 sequence (DNA): TGCGCCAGCAGGTTAACCGATAATTCACCCCTCCACTTT. Protein sequence: CASRLTDNSPLHF.

This chain's CDR3 is CASSTGLDPDTQYF. The CDR3 DNA reads TGTGCCAGCAGCACGGGACTAGATCCCGATACGCAGTATTTT. The V and J genes are TRBV3-1 and TRBJ2-3; TRBD2 aligns across 8 bases. V shed 5 bases, J shed 6 bases, and the junction held 7 bases outside the gene matches. This CDR3 contains 14 residues. Germline V gene data show CDR1 as LGHDT and CDR2 as YNNKEL (reference sequence).

The J gene is TRBJ2-1, the V gene TRBV29-1, with TRBD2 matching 8 bases. This CDR3 has 14 amino acids. Per the germline V gene, CDR1 is SQVTM and CDR2 is ANQGSEA. With 6 bases clipped from V and 5 bases from J, the junction kept 9 bases outside the gene matches. CDR3 nucleotide sequence: TGCAGCGTCCGAGGGCTAGCGGGTAACAATGAGCAGTTCTTC. Translation gives CSVRGLAGNNEQFF.

The chain carries TRBV11-1 and TRBJ2-1; D ambiguous. V was shortened by 5 bases and J by 0 bases, with 14 bases between the two germline ends. Germline V gene lookup returns CDR1 SGHAT and CDR2 FQDESV (reference sequence). This CDR3 spans 16 amino acids. The CDR3 region is CASSPPVGHSYNEQFF. CDR3 nucleotide sequence: TGTGCCAGCAGCCCCCCGGTGGGTCACTCCTACAATGAGCAGTTCTTC.

The chain couples TRBV5-6 to TRBJ2-1; TRBD2 might be the D (5 bases). Trimming pared 1 base from V and 8 bases from J, leaving 19 bases between. CDR1 is SGHDT, CDR2 YYEEEE, per germline. CDR3 size: 16 residues. The CDR3 loop reads CASSLRILSYSDEQFF. The CDR3 nucleotides read TGTGCCAGCAGCTTGAGGATACTTTCGTATAGCGATGAGCAGTTCTTC.

The genes are TRBV4-3 and TRBJ2-7; 11 bases fit TRBD2. Trimming cost V 6 bases and J 2 bases; bases outside gene matches: 3. CDR1 LGHNA and CDR2 YSLEER come from the germline V gene. The CDR3 runs to 14 residues. The CDR3: CASSSGRATYEQYF. CDR3 DNA sequence: TGCGCCAGCAGTAGCGGGAGGGCCACCTACGAGCAGTACTTC.

This chain links TRBV7-9 with TRBJ2-1; 8 bases line up with TRBD1. The CDR3 extends over 15 amino acids. The germline V gene encodes CDR1 SEHNR and CDR2 FQNEAQ (reference sequence). V shed 3 bases, J shed 5 bases, and the junction held 6 bases outside the gene matches. CDR3 DNA sequence: TGTGCCAGCAGCTTGACCGGGACAGGTAACAATGAGCAGTTCTTC. Translated: CASSLTGTGNNEQFF.

V gene TRBV4-3 combines with J gene TRBJ2-3; TRBD2 matches 8 bases. The length of the CDR3 is 13 residues. V trimming: 8 bases; J trimming: 5 bases; junction bases outside the gene matches: 6. In germline, CDR1 is LGHNA, CDR2 YSLEER. This CDR3 reads CASSAGVGDTQYF. The CDR3 DNA follows: TGCGCCAGCTCAGCGGGAGTAGGAGATACGCAGTATTTT.

V and J are TRBV2 and TRBJ2-7; no definite D call. The CDR3 spans 14 residues. Deletions cut 6 bases from V and 0 bases from J, with 12 bases between. From germline, CDR1 is SNHLY and CDR2 FYNNEI. CDR3 DNA: TGTGCCAGCAGACCCTTGGCAGGCTCCTACGAGCAGTACTTC. This sequence encodes CASRPLAGSYEQYF. Drawing the rest from reference TRBV2 and TRBJ2-7, the complete variable domain is EPEVTQTPSHQVTQMGQEVILRCVPISNHLYFYWYRQILGQKVEFLVSFYNNEISEKSEIFDDQFSVERPDGSNFTLKIRSTKLEDSAMYFCASRPLAGSYEQYFGPGTRLTVT.